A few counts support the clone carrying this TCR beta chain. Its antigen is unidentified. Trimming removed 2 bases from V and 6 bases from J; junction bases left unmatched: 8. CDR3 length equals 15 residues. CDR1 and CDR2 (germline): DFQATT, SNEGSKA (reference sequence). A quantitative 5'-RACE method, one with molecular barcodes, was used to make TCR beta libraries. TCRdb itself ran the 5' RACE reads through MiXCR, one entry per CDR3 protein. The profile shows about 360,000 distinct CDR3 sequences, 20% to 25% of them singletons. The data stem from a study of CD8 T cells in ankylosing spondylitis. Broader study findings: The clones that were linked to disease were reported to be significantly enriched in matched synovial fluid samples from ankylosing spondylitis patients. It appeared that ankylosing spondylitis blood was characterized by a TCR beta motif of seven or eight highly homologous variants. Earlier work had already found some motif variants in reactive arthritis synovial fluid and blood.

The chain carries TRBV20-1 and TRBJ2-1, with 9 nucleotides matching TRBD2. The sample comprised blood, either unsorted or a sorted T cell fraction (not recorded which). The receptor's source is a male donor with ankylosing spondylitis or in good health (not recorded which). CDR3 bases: TGCAGTGCTAGATCATCAAGCGGGGGGAGCAATGAGCAGTTCTTC. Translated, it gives CSARSSSGGSNEQFF.